The rows below give T cell receptor beta chains drawn from one sample of a study of T cell repertoires in cytomegalovirus infection. One entry per CDR3 protein results from TCRdb running MiXCR on the reads. The sample carries 150,000 to 200,000 distinct CDR3 sequences, 7.5% to 10% recorded once. The specimen was PBMCs. The receptors come from a human donor in good health (CMV status not recorded). Some clones in this sample may be carry-over from other donors' samples. CDR3s include the opening cysteine and the closing phenylalanine or tryptophan. A D gene is named only where the DNA matches it firmly. Rows give clone size only sometimes, using once, few, many, or a class for an expanded clone.

TRBV24-1	TRBJ1-2	few	-	TGTGCCACCAGTGACGCGGGACACGGAACCTATGGCTACACCTTC	CATSDAGHGTYGYTF
TRBV7-9	TRBJ1-4	once	-	TGTGCCAGCAGCTTCAAAAACAGGGAAGGAGCTTTAGAAAAACTGTTTTTT	CASSFKNREGALEKLFF
TRBV7-2	TRBJ1-2	many	TRBD1	TGTGCCAGCAGCTTAAAAGGGACAGGGGGCGCAGGTGGCTACACCTTC	CASSLKGTGGAGGYTF
TRBV28	TRBJ2-2	many	-	TGTGCCAGCAATCGGCTAACAGGAACCAAGTGGGACGGGGAGCTGTTTTTT	CASNRLTGTKWDGELFF
TRBV4-1	TRBJ2-1	-	-	TGCGCCAGCAGCCAAGAGGCGGCCTCCTACAATGAGCAGTTCTTC	CASSQEAASYNEQFF
TRBV7-2	TRBJ1-1	-	-	TGTGCCAGCAGCTTAGATCCCGGGAACACTGAAGCTTTCTTT	CASSLDPGNTEAFF
TRBV15	TRBJ2-7	many	-	TGTGCCACCAGCACCCCAGGAGGGACGGCCGCCTACGAGCAGTACTTC	CATSTPGGTAAYEQYF
TRBV6-5	TRBJ2-1	many	TRBD2	TGTGCCAGCAGTTACTCGAAAGCGGGAGAAGTAAATGAGCAGTTCTTC	CASSYSKAGEVNEQFF
TRBV7-6	TRBJ1-4	-	TRBD1	TGTGCCAGCAGCTCCAGGGGGCTGGGTCAAAATGAAAAACTGTTTTTT	CASSSRGLGQNEKLFF
TRBV7-2	TRBJ1-6	many	TRBD1	TGTGCCAGCAGCATAACGGGACAGGGTGGCTCACCCCTCCACTTT	CASSITGQGGSPLHF
TRBV28	TRBJ1-5	many	-	TGTGCCAGCAGTTCGACGGCAATGCAGCCCCAGCATTTT	CASSSTAMQPQHF
TRBV3-1	TRBJ1-2	-	-	TGTGCCAGCAGCCAAGCGGGGGTATGGTATGGCTACACCTTC	CASSQAGVWYGYTF
TRBV14	TRBJ2-3	few	-	TGTGCCAGCAGCCAAGCGGAGGCCCCTAGCACAGATACGCAGTATTTT	CASSQAEAPSTDTQYF
TRBV7-6	TRBJ2-2	many	-	TGTGCCAGCAGCTTAGTATCGTCCCCGAACACCGGGGAGCTGTTTTTT	CASSLVSSPNTGELFF
TRBV12-3/TRBV12-4	TRBJ2-5	many	-	TGTGCCAGCAGTTTACACGTGGGTCCAGAGACCCAGTACTTC	CASSLHVGPETQYF
TRBV28	TRBJ1-5	-	-	TGTGCCAGCAGTCCTCAAAATCAGCCCCAGCATTTT	CASSPQNQPQHF
TRBV7-2	TRBJ2-7	many	TRBD1	TGTGCCAGCAGCTCGTGGGACAGGGGGCGATACGAGCAGTACTTC	CASSSWDRGRYEQYF
TRBV7-9	TRBJ2-5	-	TRBD1	TGTGCCAGCAGCACGGACAGGGGAAGAGAGACCCAGTACTTC	CASSTDRGRETQYF
TRBV7-9	TRBJ2-2	-	-	TGTGCCAGCAGCCCCCCGGGCGGCACCGGGGAGCTGGTTTTT	CASSPPGGTGELVF
TRBV5-1	TRBJ1-2	-	-	TGCGCCAGCAGCTTGGTATCGGGGGGCGAGAGTGGCTACACCTTC	CASSLVSGGESGYTF
TRBV4-3	TRBJ1-6	-	-	TGCGCCAGCAGCAAAGCAGGGTGGGATTCACCCCTCCACTTT	CASSKAGWDSPLHF
TRBV6-1	TRBJ1-2	many	-	TGTGCCAGCGGGGGGACGGGAGCTAACTATGGCTACACCTTC	CASGGTGANYGYTF
TRBV6-2/TRBV6-3	TRBJ2-1	few	-	TGTGCCAGCAGTCAGGGACCCAACCGTGAGCAGTTCTTC	CASSQGPNREQFF
TRBV5-6	TRBJ1-1	few	-	TGTGCCAGCAGCTTGGGTTTGGGGGAAGCTTTCTTT	CASSLGLGEAFF
TRBV14	TRBJ2-7	many	-	TGTGCCAGCAGCCACCGGGGGCCCGGGGCCGCCCACGAGCAGTACTTC	CASSHRGPGAAHEQYF
TRBV28	TRBJ1-1	-	-	TGTGCCAGCAGGACATCGACGGTCGCAGAAGCTTTCTTT	CASRTSTVAEAFF
TRBV5-1	TRBJ2-1	many	TRBD2	TGCGCCAGCAGCTTGGACCCTAGCGGGAGATACAATGAGCAGTTCTTC	CASSLDPSGRYNEQFF
TRBV18	TRBJ1-5	many	-	TGTGCCAGCTCACCAGGGTCAAATCAGCCCCAGCATTTT	CASSPGSNQPQHF
TRBV5-4	TRBJ2-7	-	TRBD2	TGTGCCAGCAGCTCCCCCACTAGCGGGAGGGCCTACGAGCAGTACTTC	CASSSPTSGRAYEQYF
TRBV30	TRBJ1-1	-	-	TGTGCCTGGAATTTGCCTCAGGGGAGAGCGGCTTTCTTT	CAWNLPQGRAAFF
TRBV30	TRBJ1-5	-	-	TGTGCCTGGAGTGGGAGTAATAGCAATCAGCCCCAGCATTTT	CAWSGSNSNQPQHF
TRBV28	TRBJ2-2	-	-	TGTGCCAGCAGTTTATCAGGGACCACCGGGGAGCTGTTTTTT	CASSLSGTTGELFF
TRBV28	TRBJ2-2	-	TRBD2	TGTGCCAGCAGTTCTCCTAGCGGGAGTAGCACCGGGGAGCTGTTTTTT	CASSSPSGSSTGELFF
TRBV10-3	TRBJ2-1	few	TRBD2	TGTGCCATCAGTGAGTCTACTAGCGGGGGTCCCTACAATGAGCAGTTCTTC	CAISESTSGGPYNEQFF
TRBV28	TRBJ1-3	few	TRBD1	TGTGCCAGCAGTTTAACAGGGGAGGGAAACACCATATATTTT	CASSLTGEGNTIYF
TRBV6-5	TRBJ1-3	few	-	TGTGCCAGCCTGAGCTCTGGAAACACCATATATTTT	CASLSSGNTIYF
TRBV7-2	TRBJ2-3	-	-	TGTGCCTGCAGCTTAGGACCAAGGGGGGATACGCAGTATTTT	CACSLGPRGDTQYF
TRBV11-1	TRBJ2-5	many	TRBD1	TGTGCCAGCAGCCGATTCACAGGGGGCGGAGAGACCCAGTACTTC	CASSRFTGGGETQYF